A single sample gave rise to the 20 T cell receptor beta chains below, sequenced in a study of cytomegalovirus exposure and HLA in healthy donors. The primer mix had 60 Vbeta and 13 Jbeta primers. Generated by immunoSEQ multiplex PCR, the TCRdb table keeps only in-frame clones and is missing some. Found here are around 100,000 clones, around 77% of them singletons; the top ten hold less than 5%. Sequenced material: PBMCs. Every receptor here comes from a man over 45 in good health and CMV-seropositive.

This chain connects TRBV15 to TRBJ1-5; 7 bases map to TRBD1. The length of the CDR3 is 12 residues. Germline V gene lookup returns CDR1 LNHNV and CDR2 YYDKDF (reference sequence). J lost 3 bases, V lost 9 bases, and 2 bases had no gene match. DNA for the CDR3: TGTGCCACGGGGACAGACAATCAGCCCCAGCATTTT. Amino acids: CATGTDNQPQHF.

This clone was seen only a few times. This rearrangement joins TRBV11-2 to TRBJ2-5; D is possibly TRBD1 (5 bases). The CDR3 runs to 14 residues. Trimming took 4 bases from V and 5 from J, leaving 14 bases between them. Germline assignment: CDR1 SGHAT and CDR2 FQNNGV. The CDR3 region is CASSSGPVAETQYF. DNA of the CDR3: TGTGCCAGCAGCTCAGGGCCAGTGGCGGAGACCCAGTACTTC.

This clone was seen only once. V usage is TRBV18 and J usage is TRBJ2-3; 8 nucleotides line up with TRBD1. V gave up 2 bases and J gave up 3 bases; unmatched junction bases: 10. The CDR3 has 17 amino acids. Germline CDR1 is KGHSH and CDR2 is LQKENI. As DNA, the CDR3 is TGTGCCAGCTCACCAAGGGCAGGGGGCAGGTTGACAGATACGCAGTATTTT. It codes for CASSPRAGGRLTDTQYF.

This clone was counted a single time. CDR3 DNA: TGTGCCAGCTCACCACTCCCTAGGCAGGGGAGCACAGATACGCAGTATTTT. Its protein is CASSPLPRQGSTDTQYF. The chain recombines TRBV18 with TRBJ2-3; possibly TRBD1 for D (6 bases). Trimming shortened V by 1 base and J by 0 bases, and 14 bases separated the two germline ends. CDR3 size: 17 residues. CDR1 is KGHSH and CDR2 is LQKENI in the germline V gene.

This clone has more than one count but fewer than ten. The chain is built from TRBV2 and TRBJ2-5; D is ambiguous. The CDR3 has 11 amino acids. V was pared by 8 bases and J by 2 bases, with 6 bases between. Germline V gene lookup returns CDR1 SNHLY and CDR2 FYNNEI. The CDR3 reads CASLRQETQYF. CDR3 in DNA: TGTGCCAGCTTACGGCAAGAGACCCAGTACTTC. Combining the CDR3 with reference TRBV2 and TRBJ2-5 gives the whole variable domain EPEVTQTPSHQVTQMGQEVILRCVPISNHLYFYWYRQILGQKVEFLVSFYNNEISEKSEIFDDQFSVERPDGSNFTLKIRSTKLEDSAMYFCASLRQETQYFGPGTRLLVL.

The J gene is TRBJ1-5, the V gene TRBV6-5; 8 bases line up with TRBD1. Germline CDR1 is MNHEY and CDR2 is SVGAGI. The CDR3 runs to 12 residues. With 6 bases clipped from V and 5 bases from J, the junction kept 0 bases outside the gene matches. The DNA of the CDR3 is TGTGCCAGCAGACAGGGGGATCAGCCCCAGCATTTT. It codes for CASRQGDQPQHF.

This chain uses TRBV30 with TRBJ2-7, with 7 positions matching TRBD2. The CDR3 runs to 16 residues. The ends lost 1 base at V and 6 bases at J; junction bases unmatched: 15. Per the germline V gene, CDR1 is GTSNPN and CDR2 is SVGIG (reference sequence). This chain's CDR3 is CAWSDPRVGGWGEQYF. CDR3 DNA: TGTGCCTGGAGTGACCCTAGGGTCGGGGGGTGGGGCGAGCAGTACTTC.

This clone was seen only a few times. CDR3 bases: TGCAGCGTTGCTAGGGGGCGTGGGGACATTCAGTACTTC. It encodes CSVARGRGDIQYF. The rearrangement uses TRBV29-1 and TRBJ2-4; 7 bases are a match to TRBD1. This CDR3 comprises 13 residues. Germline V CDR1 and CDR2: SQVTM, ANQGSEA. Trimming at V came to 4 bases and at J to 8 bases, leaving 8 bases not matched to a gene.

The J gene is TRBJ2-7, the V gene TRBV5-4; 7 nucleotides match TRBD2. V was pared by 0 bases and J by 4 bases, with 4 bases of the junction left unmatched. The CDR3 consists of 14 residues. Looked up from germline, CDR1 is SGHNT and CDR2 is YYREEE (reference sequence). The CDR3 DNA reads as TGTGCCAGCAGCTTGGGACTAGCTGATTACGAGCAGTACTTC. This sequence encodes CASSLGLADYEQYF. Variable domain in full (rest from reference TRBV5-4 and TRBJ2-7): ETGVTQSPTHLIKTRGQQVTLRCSSQSGHNTVSWYQQALGQGPQFIFQYYREEENGRGNFPPRFSGLQFPNYSSELNVNALELDDSALYLCASSLGLADYEQYFGPGTRLTVT.

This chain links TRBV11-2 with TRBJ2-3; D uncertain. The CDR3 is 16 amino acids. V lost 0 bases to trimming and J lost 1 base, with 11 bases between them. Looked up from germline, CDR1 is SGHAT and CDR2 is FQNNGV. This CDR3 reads CASSLDVAQRTDTQYF. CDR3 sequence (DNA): TGTGCCAGCAGCTTAGATGTTGCACAGCGCACAGATACGCAGTATTTT.

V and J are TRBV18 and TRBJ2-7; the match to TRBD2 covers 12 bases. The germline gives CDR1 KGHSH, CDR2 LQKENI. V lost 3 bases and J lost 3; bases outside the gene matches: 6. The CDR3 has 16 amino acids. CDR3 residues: CASSPPLAGGRYEQYF. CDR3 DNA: TGTGCCAGCTCACCCCCACTAGCGGGAGGACGCTACGAGCAGTACTTC.

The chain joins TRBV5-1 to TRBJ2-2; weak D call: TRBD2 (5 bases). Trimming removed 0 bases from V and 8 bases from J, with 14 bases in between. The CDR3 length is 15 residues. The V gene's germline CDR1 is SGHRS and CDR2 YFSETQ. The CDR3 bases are TGCGCCAGCAGCTTGGACAGAGGGTTGGCTGGGGAGCTGTTTTTT. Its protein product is CASSLDRGLAGELFF.

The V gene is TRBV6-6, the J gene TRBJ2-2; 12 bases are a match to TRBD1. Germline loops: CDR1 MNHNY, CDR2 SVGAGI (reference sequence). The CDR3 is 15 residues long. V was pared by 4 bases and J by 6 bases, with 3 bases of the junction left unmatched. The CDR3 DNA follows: TGTGCCAGCAGTTCCGGGACAGGGGGCTCCGGGGAGCTGTTTTTT. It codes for CASSSGTGGSGELFF.

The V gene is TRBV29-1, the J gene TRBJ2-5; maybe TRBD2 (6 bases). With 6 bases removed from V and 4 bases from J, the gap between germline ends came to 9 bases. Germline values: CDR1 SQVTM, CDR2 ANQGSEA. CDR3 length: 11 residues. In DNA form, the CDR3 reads TGCAGCGTCTGGGACTTAGAGACCCAGTACTTC. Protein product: CSVWDLETQYF.

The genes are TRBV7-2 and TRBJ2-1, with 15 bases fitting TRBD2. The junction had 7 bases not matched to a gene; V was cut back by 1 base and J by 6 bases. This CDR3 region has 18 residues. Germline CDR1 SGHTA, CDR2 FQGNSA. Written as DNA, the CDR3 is TGTGCCAGCAGCTTAGAGAGTGGGACTAGCGGGAGGTTCAATGAGCAGTTCTTC. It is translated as CASSLESGTSGRFNEQFF.

The CDR3 DNA sequence: TGCGCCAGCAGCTTGATGGCTAGCGGGAGGGGAAATGAGCAGTTCTTC. This translates into CASSLMASGRGNEQFF. J is TRBJ2-1 and V is TRBV5-1, with TRBD2 matching 12 bases. V shed 1 base and J 7 bases; nucleotides not matched to a gene: 6. This CDR3 has 16 amino acids. Per the germline V gene, CDR1 is SGHRS and CDR2 is YFSETQ.

The CDR3 DNA reads TGTGCCAGCAGCGTAACCAGTACCACAGATACGCAGTATTTT. Translating it yields CASSVTSTTDTQYF. The chain employs TRBV9 and TRBJ2-3; the D is unclear. The CDR3 has 14 residues. Germline CDR1 is SGDLS and CDR2 is YYNGEE. V was clipped by 1 base and J by 2 bases, with 8 bases between them.

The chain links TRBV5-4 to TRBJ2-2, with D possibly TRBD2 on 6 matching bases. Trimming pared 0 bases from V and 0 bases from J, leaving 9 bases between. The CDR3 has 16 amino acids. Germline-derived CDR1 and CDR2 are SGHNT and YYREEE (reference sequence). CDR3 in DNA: TGTGCCAGCAGCTTGGGGGGGGTCACGAACACCGGGGAGCTGTTTTTT. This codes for CASSLGGVTNTGELFF.

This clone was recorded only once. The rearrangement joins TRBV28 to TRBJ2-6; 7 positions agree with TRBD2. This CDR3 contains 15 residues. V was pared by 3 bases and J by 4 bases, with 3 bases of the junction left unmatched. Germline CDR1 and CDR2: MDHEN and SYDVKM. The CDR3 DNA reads TGTGCCAGCAGTTTGGGGGGGGTCGGGGCCAACGTCCTGACTTTC. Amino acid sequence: CASSLGGVGANVLTF. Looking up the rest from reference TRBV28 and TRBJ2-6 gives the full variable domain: DVKVTQSSRYLVKRTGEKVFLECVQDMDHENMFWYRQDPGLGLRLIYFSYDVKMKEKGDIPEGYSVSREKKERFSLILESASTNQTSMYLCASSLGGVGANVLTFGAGSRLTVL.

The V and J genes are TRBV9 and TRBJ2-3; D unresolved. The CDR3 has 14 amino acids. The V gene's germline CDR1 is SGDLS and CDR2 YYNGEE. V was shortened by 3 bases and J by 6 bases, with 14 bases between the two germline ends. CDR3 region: CASSATERVDTQYF. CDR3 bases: TGTGCCAGCAGCGCAACTGAACGGGTGGATACGCAGTATTTT.